This T cell receptor (beta chain) emerged from a study of T-cell memory formation after mild COVID-19. The ends lost 2 bases at V and 4 bases at J; junction bases unmatched: 2. Germline V gene data show CDR1 as KGHDR and CDR2 as SFDVKD. This CDR3 comprises 16 residues. Study-wide points: Some clones that responded turned up in pre-infection memory, which suggests that cross-reactive memory joined in. Later expanders leaned CD4+, whereas clones that contracted between day 15 and 85 were balanced CD4/CD8. Researchers report contracting CD4+ clones mostly in CM and EM, with CD8+ clones in EMRA.

In regard to this clonotype: Its cognate antigen is unknown.

Sample barcodes and UMIs were carried by the TCR alpha and TCR beta cDNA libraries that 5'RACE generated with constant-segment primers. TCRdb redid the calling of the 5' RACE reads with MiXCR, one entry per CDR3 protein. Counted here are around 99,000 distinct CDR3 sequences, approximately 14% occurring once; the ten biggest clones make up 39%. The sample comprised PBMCs or a T cell subset sorted from them (not recorded which). This sequence was found in a man aged 18 to 29 who had mild COVID-19 (a few samples of this study predate the infection). Cell type and time point are not known. The genes are TRBV24-1 and TRBJ2-7; 15 bases are a match to TRBD2. CDR3 DNA: TGTGCCACCAGTGATTCGGGACTAGCGGGGGGATACGAGCAGTACTTC. Protein product: CATSDSGLAGGYEQYF.